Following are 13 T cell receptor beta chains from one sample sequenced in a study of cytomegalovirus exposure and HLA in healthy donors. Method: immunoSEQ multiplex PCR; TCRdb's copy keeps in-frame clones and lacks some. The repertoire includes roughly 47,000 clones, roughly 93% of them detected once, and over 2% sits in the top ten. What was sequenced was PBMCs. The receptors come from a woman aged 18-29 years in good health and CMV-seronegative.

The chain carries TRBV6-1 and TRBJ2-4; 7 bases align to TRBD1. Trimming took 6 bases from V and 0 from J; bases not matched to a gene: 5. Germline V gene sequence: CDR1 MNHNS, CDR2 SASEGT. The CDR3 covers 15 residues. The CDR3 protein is CASREDRLAKNIQYF. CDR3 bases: TGTGCCAGCAGAGAGGACAGGTTAGCCAAAAACATTCAGTACTTC.

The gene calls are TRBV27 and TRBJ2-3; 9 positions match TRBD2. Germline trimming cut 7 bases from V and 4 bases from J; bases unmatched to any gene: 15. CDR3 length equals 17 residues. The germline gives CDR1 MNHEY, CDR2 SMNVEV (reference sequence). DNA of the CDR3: TGTGCCAGCAACGATCCTGGGGCGGGGGGGCGGTCAGATACGCAGTATTTT. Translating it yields CASNDPGAGGRSDTQYF.

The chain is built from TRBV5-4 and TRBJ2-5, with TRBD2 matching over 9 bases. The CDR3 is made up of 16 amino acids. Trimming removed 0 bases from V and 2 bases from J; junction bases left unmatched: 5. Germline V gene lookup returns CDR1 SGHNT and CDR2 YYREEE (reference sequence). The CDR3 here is CASSLDALAGQETQYF. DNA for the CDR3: TGTGCCAGCAGCTTGGATGCACTAGCGGGTCAAGAGACCCAGTACTTC.

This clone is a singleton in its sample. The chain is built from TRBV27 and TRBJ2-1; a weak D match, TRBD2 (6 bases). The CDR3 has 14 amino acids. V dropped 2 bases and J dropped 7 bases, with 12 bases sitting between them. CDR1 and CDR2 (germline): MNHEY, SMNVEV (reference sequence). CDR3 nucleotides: TGTGCCAGCAGTTTAGTAGCGGACCTAAATGAGCAGTTCTTC. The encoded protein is CASSLVADLNEQFF.

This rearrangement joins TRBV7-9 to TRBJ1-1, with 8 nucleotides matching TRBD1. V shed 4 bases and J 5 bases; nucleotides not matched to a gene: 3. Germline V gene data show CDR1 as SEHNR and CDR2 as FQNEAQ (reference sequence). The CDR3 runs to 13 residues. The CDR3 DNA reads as TGTGCCAGCAGCTCACAGGGGGGGACTGAAGCTTTCTTT. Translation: CASSSQGGTEAFF.

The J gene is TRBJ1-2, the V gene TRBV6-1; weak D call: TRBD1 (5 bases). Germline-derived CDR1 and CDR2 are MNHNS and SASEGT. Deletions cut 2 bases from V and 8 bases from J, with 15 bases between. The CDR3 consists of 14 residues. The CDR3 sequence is CASSERGDGSGYTF. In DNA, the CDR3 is TGTGCCAGCAGTGAACGGGGGGATGGCTCCGGCTACACCTTC.

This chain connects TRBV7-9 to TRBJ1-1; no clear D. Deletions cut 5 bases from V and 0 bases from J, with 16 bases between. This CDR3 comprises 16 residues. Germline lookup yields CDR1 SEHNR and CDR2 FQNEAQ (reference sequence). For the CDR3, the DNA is TGTGCCAGCAGCCCCATACTCTCTGGTCTGAACACTGAAGCTTTCTTT. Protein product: CASSPILSGLNTEAFF. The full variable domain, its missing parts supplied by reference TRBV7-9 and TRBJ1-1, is DTGVSQNPRHKITKRGQNVTFRCDPISEHNRLYWYRQTLGQGPEFLTYFQNEAQLEKSRLLSDRFSAERPKGSFSTLEIQRTEQGDSAMYLCASSPILSGLNTEAFFGQGTRLTVV.

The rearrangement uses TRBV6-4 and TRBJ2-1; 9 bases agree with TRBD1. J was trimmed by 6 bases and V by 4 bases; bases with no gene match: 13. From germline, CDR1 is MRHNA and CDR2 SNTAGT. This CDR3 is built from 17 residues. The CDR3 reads CASSAFPPGTGSNEQFF. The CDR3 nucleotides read TGTGCCAGCAGTGCCTTCCCCCCCGGGACAGGGTCCAATGAGCAGTTCTTC.

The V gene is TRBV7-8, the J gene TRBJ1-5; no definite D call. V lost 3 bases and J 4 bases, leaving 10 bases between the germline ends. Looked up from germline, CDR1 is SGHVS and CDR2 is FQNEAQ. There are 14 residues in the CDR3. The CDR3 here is CASSLDGKNQPQHF. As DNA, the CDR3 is TGTGCCAGCAGCTTGGACGGGAAAAATCAGCCCCAGCATTTT. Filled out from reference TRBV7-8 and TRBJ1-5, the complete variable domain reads GAGVSQSPRYKVAKRGQDVALRCDPISGHVSLFWYQQALGQGPEFLTYFQNEAQLDKSGLPSDRFFAERPEGSVSTLKIQRTQQEDSAVYLCASSLDGKNQPQHFGDGTRLSIL.

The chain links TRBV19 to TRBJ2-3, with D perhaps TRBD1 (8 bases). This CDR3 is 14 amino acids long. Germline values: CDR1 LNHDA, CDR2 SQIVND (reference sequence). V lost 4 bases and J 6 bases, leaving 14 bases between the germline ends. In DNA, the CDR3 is TGTGCCAGTAGTAGTGGACAGGGAGGGGATACGCAGTATTTT. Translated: CASSSGQGGDTQYF.

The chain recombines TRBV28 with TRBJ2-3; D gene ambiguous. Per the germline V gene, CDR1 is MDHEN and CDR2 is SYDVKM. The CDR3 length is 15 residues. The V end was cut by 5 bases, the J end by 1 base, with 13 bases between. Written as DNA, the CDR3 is TGTGCCAGCAGTGCGCCGACTTTGGGCACAGATACGCAGTATTTT. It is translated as CASSAPTLGTDTQYF.

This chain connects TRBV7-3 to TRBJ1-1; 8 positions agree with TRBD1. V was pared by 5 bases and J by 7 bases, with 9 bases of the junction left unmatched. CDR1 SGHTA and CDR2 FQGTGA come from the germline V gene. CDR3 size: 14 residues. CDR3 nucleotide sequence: TGTGCCAGCAGCCCAGGACAGGGCTTAAGTGAAGCTTTCTTT. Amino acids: CASSPGQGLSEAFF.

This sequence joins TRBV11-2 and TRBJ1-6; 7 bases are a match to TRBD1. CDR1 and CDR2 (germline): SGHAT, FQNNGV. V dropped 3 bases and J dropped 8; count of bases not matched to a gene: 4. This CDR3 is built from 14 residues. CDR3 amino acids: CASSLTGSDSPLHF. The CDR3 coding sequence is TGTGCCAGCAGCTTGACAGGGAGTGATTCACCCCTCCACTTT.